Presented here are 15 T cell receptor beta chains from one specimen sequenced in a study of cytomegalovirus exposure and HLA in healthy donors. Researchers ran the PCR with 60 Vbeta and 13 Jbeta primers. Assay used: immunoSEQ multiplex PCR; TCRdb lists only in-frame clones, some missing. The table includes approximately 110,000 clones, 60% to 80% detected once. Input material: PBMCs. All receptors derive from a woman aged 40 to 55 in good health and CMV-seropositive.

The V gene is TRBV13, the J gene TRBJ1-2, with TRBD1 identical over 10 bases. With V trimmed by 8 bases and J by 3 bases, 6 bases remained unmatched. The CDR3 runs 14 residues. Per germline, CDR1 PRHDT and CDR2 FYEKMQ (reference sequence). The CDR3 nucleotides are TGTGCCAGCCCCGGACAGGGGGTTGACTATGGCTACACCTTC. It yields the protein CASPGQGVDYGYTF.

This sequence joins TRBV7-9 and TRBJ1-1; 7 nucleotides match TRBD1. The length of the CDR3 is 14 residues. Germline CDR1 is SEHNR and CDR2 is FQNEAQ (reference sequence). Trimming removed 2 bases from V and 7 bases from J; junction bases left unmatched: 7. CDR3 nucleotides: TGTGCCAGCAGCTTAAGTCTGACAGGGCATGAAGCTTTCTTT. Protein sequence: CASSLSLTGHEAFF.

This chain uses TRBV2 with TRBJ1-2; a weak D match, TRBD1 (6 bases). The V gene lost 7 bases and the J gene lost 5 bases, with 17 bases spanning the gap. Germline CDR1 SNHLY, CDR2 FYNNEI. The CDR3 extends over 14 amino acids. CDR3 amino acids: CASKDSHPQYGYTF. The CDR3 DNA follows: TGTGCCAGCAAGGACAGCCATCCACAATATGGCTACACCTTC.

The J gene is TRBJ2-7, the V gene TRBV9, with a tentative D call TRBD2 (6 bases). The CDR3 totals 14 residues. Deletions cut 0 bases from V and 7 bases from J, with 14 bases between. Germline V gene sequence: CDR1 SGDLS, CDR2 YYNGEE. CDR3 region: CASSVGASVFEQYF. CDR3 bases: TGTGCCAGCAGCGTAGGAGCTAGCGTTTTTGAGCAGTACTTC. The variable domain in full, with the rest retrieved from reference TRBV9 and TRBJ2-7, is DSGVTQTPKHLITATGQRVTLRCSPRSGDLSVYWYQQSLDQGLQFLIQYYNGEERAKGNILERFSAQQFPDLHSELNLSSLELGDSALYFCASSVGASVFEQYFGPGTRLTVT.

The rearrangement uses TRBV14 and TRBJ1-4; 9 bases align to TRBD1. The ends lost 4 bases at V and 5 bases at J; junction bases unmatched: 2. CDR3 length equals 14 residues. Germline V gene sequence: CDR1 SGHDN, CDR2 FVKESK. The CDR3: CASSRGTGNEKLFF. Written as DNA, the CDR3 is TGTGCCAGCAGCCGCGGGACAGGGAATGAAAAACTGTTTTTT.

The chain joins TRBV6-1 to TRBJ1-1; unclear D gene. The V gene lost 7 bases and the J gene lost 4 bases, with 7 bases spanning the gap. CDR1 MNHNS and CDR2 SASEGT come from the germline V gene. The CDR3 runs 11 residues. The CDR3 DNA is TGTGCCAGCATCTACAGCACTGAAGCTTTCTTT. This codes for CASIYSTEAFF.

The CDR3 DNA is TGTGCCAGCTCACGGGTCAGGGGGGACTCACTAATTTACGAGCAGTACTTC. Amino acid sequence: CASSRVRGDSLIYEQYF. The genes are TRBV18 and TRBJ2-7; maybe TRBD1 (7 bases). This CDR3 is 17 amino acids long. Trimming pared 4 bases from V and 4 bases from J, leaving 23 bases between. Germline assignment: CDR1 KGHSH and CDR2 LQKENI.

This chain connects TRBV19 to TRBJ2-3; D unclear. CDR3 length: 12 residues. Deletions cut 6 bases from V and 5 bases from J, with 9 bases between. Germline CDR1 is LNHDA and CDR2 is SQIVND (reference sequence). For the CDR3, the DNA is TGTGCCAGTAGCCCCATACAAGATACGCAGTATTTT. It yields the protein CASSPIQDTQYF.

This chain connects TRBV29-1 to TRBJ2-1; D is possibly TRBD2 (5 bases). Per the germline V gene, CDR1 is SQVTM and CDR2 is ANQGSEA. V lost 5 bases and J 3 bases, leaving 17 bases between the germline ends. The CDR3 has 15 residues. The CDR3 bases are TGCAGCGTTCCCAATAGTCTACGGGGCTACAATGAGCAGTTCTTC. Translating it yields CSVPNSLRGYNEQFF.

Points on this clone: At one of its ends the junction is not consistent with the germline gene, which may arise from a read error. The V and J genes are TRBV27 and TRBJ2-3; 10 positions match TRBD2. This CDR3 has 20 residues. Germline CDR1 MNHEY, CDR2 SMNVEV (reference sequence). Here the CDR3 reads CASSPAGPKASGGLTGTQYF. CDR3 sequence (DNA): TGTGCCAGCAGTCCGGCGGGACCGAAGGCTAGCGGGGGACTGACAGGTACGCAGTATTTT.

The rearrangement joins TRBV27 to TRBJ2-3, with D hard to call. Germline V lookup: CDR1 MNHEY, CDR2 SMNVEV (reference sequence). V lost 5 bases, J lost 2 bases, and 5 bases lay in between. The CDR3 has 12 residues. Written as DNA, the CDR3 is TGTGCCAGCAGTCCTAACACAGATACGCAGTATTTT. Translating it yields CASSPNTDTQYF.

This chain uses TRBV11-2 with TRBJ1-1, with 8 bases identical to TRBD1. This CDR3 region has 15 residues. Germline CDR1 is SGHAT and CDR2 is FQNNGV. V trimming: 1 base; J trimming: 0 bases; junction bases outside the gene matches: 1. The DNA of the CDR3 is TGTGCCAGCAGCTTAGCGGGACAGGTGAACACTGAAGCTTTCTTT. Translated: CASSLAGQVNTEAFF.

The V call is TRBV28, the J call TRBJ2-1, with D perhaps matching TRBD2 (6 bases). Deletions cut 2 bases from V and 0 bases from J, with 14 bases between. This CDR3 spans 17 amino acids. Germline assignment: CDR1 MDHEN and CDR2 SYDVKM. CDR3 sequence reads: CASSLGDFSSSYNEQFF. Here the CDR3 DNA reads TGTGCCAGCAGTTTAGGGGACTTCTCGAGCTCCTACAATGAGCAGTTCTTC.

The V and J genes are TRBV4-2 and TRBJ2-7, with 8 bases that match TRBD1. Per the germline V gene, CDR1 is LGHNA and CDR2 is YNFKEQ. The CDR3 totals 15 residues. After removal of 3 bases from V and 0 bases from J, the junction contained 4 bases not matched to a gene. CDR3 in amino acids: CASSHRQGSSYEQYF. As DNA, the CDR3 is TGTGCCAGCAGCCACCGACAGGGGAGCTCCTACGAGCAGTACTTC.

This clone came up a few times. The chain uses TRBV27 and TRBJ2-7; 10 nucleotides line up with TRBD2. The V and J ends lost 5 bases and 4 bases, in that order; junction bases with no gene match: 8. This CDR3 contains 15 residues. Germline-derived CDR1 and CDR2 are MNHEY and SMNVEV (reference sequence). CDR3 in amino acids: CASSATGTSAYEQYF. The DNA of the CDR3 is TGTGCCAGCAGTGCGACCGGGACTAGCGCGTACGAGCAGTACTTC.